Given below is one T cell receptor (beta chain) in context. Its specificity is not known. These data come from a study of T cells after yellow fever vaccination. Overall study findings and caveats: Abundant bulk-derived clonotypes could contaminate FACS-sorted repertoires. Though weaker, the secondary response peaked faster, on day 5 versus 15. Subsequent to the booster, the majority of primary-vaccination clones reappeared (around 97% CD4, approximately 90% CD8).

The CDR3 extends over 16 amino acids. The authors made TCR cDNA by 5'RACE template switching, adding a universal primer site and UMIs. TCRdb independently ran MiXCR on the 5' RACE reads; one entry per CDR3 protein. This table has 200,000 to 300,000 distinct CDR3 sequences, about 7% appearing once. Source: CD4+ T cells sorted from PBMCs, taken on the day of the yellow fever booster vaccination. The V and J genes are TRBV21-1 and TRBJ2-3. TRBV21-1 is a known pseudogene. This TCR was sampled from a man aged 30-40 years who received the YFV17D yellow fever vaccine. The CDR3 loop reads CASSKDYGNSTDTQYF. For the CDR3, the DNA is TGTGCCAGCAGCAAAGACTACGGAAATAGCACAGATACGCAGTATTTT.